The TCR beta chain described here comes from a study of regulatory T cells. Study observations and caveats: Control CD8+ cells showed a nonsignificant trend toward higher Shannon entropy than patient CD8+ cells. Regulatory T cells showed the strongest V-J pair restriction and V/J gene skewing among patient repertoires.

As for this clone: Its matching antigen is unknown.

Patients aged 2 to 39 years had fewer naive T cells. The PCR used 52 TRBV and 13 TRBJ primers. TCRdb's copy holds only in-frame clones and misses some; the assay was immunoSEQ multiplex PCR. The table includes some 10,000 clones, about 87% detected once. Germline V gene lookup returns CDR1 MGHDK and CDR2 SYGVNS. The V segment lost 11 bases and the J segment 0 bases; nucleotides outside the gene matches: 15. This CDR3 comprises 17 residues. The sequence was collected from a person in their late teens or twenties with CD3G deficiency. The sample was CD8+ T cells sorted from blood. This chain joins TRBV25-1 and TRBJ2-4, with 8 bases identical to TRBD1. CDR3 sequence: CAPPPRQGPLAKNIQYF. The CDR3 DNA reads TGTGCCCCTCCCCCGAGACAGGGGCCTCTAGCCAAAAACATTCAGTACTTC.